This TCR beta chain was captured by sequencing in a study of regulatory T cells in long-lasting Graves disease. iRepertoire HTBI primers and Arm-PCR of CDR3 regions built TCR beta libraries. TCRdb analysed the multiplex PCR reads with MiXCR anew, one entry per CDR3 protein. The sample contains some 230,000 distinct CDR3 sequences, approximately 20% of which appear only once. Time point denoted: newly diagnosed GD, antithyroid drugs for less than 3 months. The authors made the TCR library using RNA they extracted from PBMCs. The CDR3 is 16 residues long. Germline V gives CDR1 SGHTA, CDR2 FQGNSA. V dropped 5 bases and J dropped 1; count of bases not matched to a gene: 7.

The TCR comes from a female donor with Graves disease. The sample consisted of peripheral blood mononuclear cells (PBMCs), taken at new diagnosis, from a patient treated with antithyroid drugs. V and J are TRBV7-2 and TRBJ2-2; TRBD1 aligns across 7 bases. CDR3 DNA: TGTGCCAGCAGCACACAGGGGTCGCGGAACACCGGGGAGCTGTTTTTT. This codes for CASSTQGSRNTGELFF.